This is a list of T cell receptor beta chains from one sample in a study of blood T cell repertoires in COVID-19. The repertoire was sequenced with immunoSEQ multiplex PCR; TCRdb's copy has only in-frame clones and lacks some. The data contain a few hundred thousand clones, around nine tenths of them singletons. Sequencing input: PBMCs or T cells enriched from blood (not recorded which). Receptor source: a woman between 50 and 59 years old who had recovered from COVID-19. CDR3s include the opening cysteine and the closing phenylalanine or tryptophan. D genes are given only for firm matches. Some rows mark clone size as missing; the rest say once, few, many or name a class of expanded clone.

NA,NA,TRBJ2-5,TRBV15,TGTGCCACCAGGGTACAGCCCCAAGAGACCCAGTACTTC,CATRVQPQETQYF
TRBD1,few,TRBJ1-6,TRBV27,TGTGCCAGCAGTTTTACCGTCGGACAGGGGGATTCACCCCTCCACTTT,CASSFTVGQGDSPLHF
NA,NA,TRBJ1-2,TRBV13,TGTGCCAGCAGCCATAAAAAGCCGGCTAACTATGGCTACACCTTC,CASSHKKPANYGYTF
NA,NA,TRBJ2-3,TRBV9,TGTGCCAGCAGCAGACCAGGGGAGGGAACAGATACGCAGTATTTT,CASSRPGEGTDTQYF
TRBD2,NA,TRBJ2-1,TRBV18,TGTGCCAGCTCACTCCTAGCGGGAGAACTCAATGAGCAGTTCTTC,CASSLLAGELNEQFF
TRBD1,NA,TRBJ1-1,TRBV28,TGTGCCAGCAATTCACAGGGGGCAGTTGCTTTCTTT,CASNSQGAVAFF
TRBD1,NA,TRBJ2-2,TRBV27,TGTGCCAGCAGAGAAAAGGGACAGGGAGTGTACACCGGGGAGCTGTTTTTT,CASREKGQGVYTGELFF
NA,NA,TRBJ1-1,TRBV2,TGTGCCAGCCTCAGGGTTTTGAACACTGAAGCTTTCTTT,CASLRVLNTEAFF
NA,NA,TRBJ2-4,TRBV12-3/TRBV12-4,TGTGCCAGCAGGCTCGGGGAGTTCGGCATTCAGTACTTC,CASRLGEFGIQYF
TRBD1,NA,TRBJ1-3,TRBV19,TGTGCCAGTAGCCGGACAGGGACCTCTGGAAACACCATATATTTT,CASSRTGTSGNTIYF
NA,NA,TRBJ1-1,TRBV6-5,TGTGCCAGCAAACTAAACACTGAAGCTTTCTTT,CASKLNTEAFF
NA,NA,TRBJ2-3,TRBV14,TGTGCCAGCAGCCAAGATCAGGGGTGGGCAGATACGCAGTATTTT,CASSQDQGWADTQYF
NA,NA,TRBJ1-2,TRBV5-1,TGCGCCAGCAGCATCGGGGGAACCAAGGGCTATGGCTACACCTTC,CASSIGGTKGYGYTF
NA,NA,TRBJ2-7,TRBV10-1,TGCGCCAGCAGTGAGAGGCTCGGCGGAGCCTACGAGCAGTACTTC,CASSERLGGAYEQYF
TRBD2,NA,TRBJ2-2,TRBV7-9,TGTGCCAGCAGCGGATACCTGACTAGCGGGAGGGCCCACACCGGGGAGCTGTTTTTT,CASSGYLTSGRAHTGELFF
TRBD2,NA,TRBJ2-7,TRBV9,TGTGCCAGCAGCGGTACTAGCGGGAGAGACGAGCAGTACTTC,CASSGTSGRDEQYF
TRBD2,NA,TRBJ2-7,TRBV5-1,TGCGCCAGCAGGCCCTTGGGGGGGTTTGACTACGAGCAGTACTTC,CASRPLGGFDYEQYF
TRBD2,once,TRBJ2-1,TRBV29-1,TGCAGCGTTGAAGGGCAGCGGGATCCCTACAATGAGCAGTTCTTC,CSVEGQRDPYNEQFF
NA,NA,TRBJ2-7,TRBV4-3,TGCGCCAGCAGCCAGTATACAGGTGGCGAGCAGTACTTC,CASSQYTGGEQYF
TRBD1,NA,TRBJ1-4,TRBV4-1,TGCGCCAGCAGCCAGCCGGGACAGGGGTTAAGTGAAAAACTGTTTTTT,CASSQPGQGLSEKLFF
NA,NA,TRBJ2-3,TRBV12-3/TRBV12-4,TGTGCCAGCAGTTTGCGAGCTGCAGATACGCAGTATTTT,CASSLRAADTQYF
NA,NA,TRBJ2-1,TRBV10-1,TGCGCCAGCAGCGTGACCCCTGGCGGGGAGCAGTTCTTC,CASSVTPGGEQFF
NA,NA,TRBJ2-6,TRBV2,TGTGCCAGCAGGGGCAGGTCCAGCCTCTCTGGGGCCAACGTCCTGACTTTC,CASRGRSSLSGANVLTF
TRBD2,once,TRBJ2-1,TRBV7-2,TGTGCCAGCAGCTTAGTGGGAGCGGGAGGGTACAATGAGCAGTTCTTC,CASSLVGAGGYNEQFF
NA,NA,TRBJ2-2,TRBV18,TGTGCCAGCTCACCAGTCATACCCGGGACAACGAACACCGGGGAGCTGTTTTTT,CASSPVIPGTTNTGELFF
NA,NA,TRBJ1-2,TRBV19,TGTGCCAGTAGTACTGAAATGGGGGCCTATGGCTACACCTTC,CASSTEMGAYGYTF
NA,NA,TRBJ1-3,TRBV5-6,TGTGCCAGCAGCTTGGTAGGGGAAAACCTCTCTGGAAACACCATATATTTT,CASSLVGENLSGNTIYF
NA,NA,TRBJ1-4,TRBV9,TGTGCCAGCAGCGTAGGGTCGGCGGCCCCTAATGAAAAACTGTTTTTT,CASSVGSAAPNEKLFF
TRBD2,NA,TRBJ2-2,TRBV27,TGTGCCAGCAAACGAATAGCGGGAGGCGGCACCGGGGAGCTGTTTTTT,CASKRIAGGGTGELFF
TRBD1,NA,TRBJ1-2,TRBV28,TGTGCCAGCAGTTTGTTGGGACAGTTAGCCTATGGCTACACCTTC,CASSLLGQLAYGYTF
NA,NA,TRBJ2-1,TRBV3-1/TRBV3-2,TGTGCCAGCAGCCAAGAAGGCAGGATCGGGCAGTTCTTC,CASSQEGRIGQFF
TRBD2,NA,TRBJ2-1,TRBV18,TGTGCCAGCTCACTCACTAGCGGGGGAACCTACAATGAGCAGTTCTTC,CASSLTSGGTYNEQFF
NA,NA,TRBJ1-1,TRBV27,TGTGCCAGCAGTTTCGGGACACAAAACACTGAAGCTTTCTTT,CASSFGTQNTEAFF
NA,NA,TRBJ2-5,TRBV5-4,TGTGCCAGCAGCTCACAGGGTTATCAAGAGACCCAGTACTTC,CASSSQGYQETQYF
NA,once,TRBJ2-7,TRBV19,TGTGCCAGTAGTGTGTCGGCCTACGAGCAGTACTTC,CASSVSAYEQYF
NA,NA,TRBJ2-3,TRBV25-1,TGTGCCAGCAGTGCTAGCCGCTACACAGATACGCAGTATTTT,CASSASRYTDTQYF
NA,NA,TRBJ2-5,TRBV4-1,TGCGCCAGCAGCCAAGGCACAGGGCACGAGACCCAGTACTTC,CASSQGTGHETQYF
NA,NA,TRBJ2-1,TRBV28,TGTGCCAGTGGACGGGGAATAGAGCAGTTCTTC,CASGRGIEQFF
NA,few,TRBJ2-2,TRBV10-3,TGTGCCGCGGGGGCAGTAGGGAACACCGGGGAGCTGTTTTTT,CAAGAVGNTGELFF
TRBD1,few,TRBJ1-2,TRBV19,TGTGCCAGTAGTGTCCTACGGACAGGGAACTATGGCTACACCTTC,CASSVLRTGNYGYTF
TRBD1,NA,TRBJ1-2,TRBV14,TGTGCCAGCAGCCTATCCGGGACAGGGGTTTATGGCTACACCTTC,CASSLSGTGVYGYTF
TRBD2,NA,TRBJ2-7,TRBV7-2,TGTGCCAGCAGCCGACTAGCAGTCTACGAGCAGTACTTC,CASSRLAVYEQYF
NA,NA,TRBJ2-5,TRBV18,TGTGCCAGCTCACCGAGTATGGAGACCCAGTACTTC,CASSPSMETQYF
TRBD1,NA,TRBJ1-1,TRBV18,TGTGCCAGCCGGGGACAGGGGGCTTCGGAAGCTTTCTTT,CASRGQGASEAFF
NA,NA,TRBJ2-5,TRBV18,TGTGCCAGCTCATCAACGGAAGAGACCCAGTACTTC,CASSSTEETQYF
TRBD1,NA,TRBJ1-2,TRBV7-9,TGTGCCAGCAGCTTGAGGGGGCTATATGGCTACACCTTC,CASSLRGLYGYTF
TRBD2,NA,TRBJ2-1,TRBV11-2,TGTGCCAGCAGCTTAGAGAGGGCATCGGTAGCGGGATTTGGTGAGCAGTTCTTC,CASSLERASVAGFGEQFF
TRBD2,NA,TRBJ2-5,TRBV9,TGTGCCAGCAGCGTAGGGGTAGGTCTAGCGGGACAAGAGACCCAGTACTTC,CASSVGVGLAGQETQYF
NA,NA,TRBJ1-5,TRBV28,TGTGCCAGCAGTTGGGCAGGGGAAAATCAGCCCCAGCATTTT,CASSWAGENQPQHF
TRBD2,NA,TRBJ2-1,TRBV2,TGTGCCACCCCCACGATGGGCCTAGCGGGAGAGAGGTCCTACAATGAGCAGTTCTTC,CATPTMGLAGERSYNEQFF
NA,NA,TRBJ2-7,TRBV28,TGTGCCAGCAACCCCAGCGAAAGGAGCTCCTACGAGCAGTACTTC,CASNPSERSSYEQYF
NA,NA,TRBJ2-3,TRBV28,TGTGCCAGCAGGGAGACCACAGATACGCAGTATTTT,CASRETTDTQYF